These 18 T cell receptor beta chains originate from one sample sequenced in a study of vaccination and CD4 T cells after COVID-19. The study sequenced cultured CD4+ T cell DNA using the Oncomine TCR Beta short-read assay. TCRdb recomputed calls from the PCR reads with MiXCR, one row per CDR3 protein. Found here are approximately 9,600 distinct CDR3 sequences, around 48% of them singletons; the top ten hold roughly 15%. Described treatment: approximately 9-day PBMC culture with coronavirus spike peptide pools or control peptides (ViraFEST assay). Gathered ahead of the COVID-19 pandemic (2011-2018) were the CD4+ T cells of the unexposed donor. These receptors' targets are unknown. Sample: CD4+ T cells from blood, cultured in vitro. These receptors were obtained from a human donor in good health.

This chain uses TRBV25-1 with TRBJ2-3; perhaps D is TRBD1 or TRBD2 (6 bases each). Germline CDR1 reads MGHDK; CDR2 reads SYGVNS. The length of the CDR3 is 14 residues. Between the trimmed V and J ends, which lost 6 bases and 2 bases, there was a span of 12 bases. DNA of the CDR3: TGTGCCAGCAGCCGGGGGCACTTCACAGATACGCAGTATTTT. This translates into CASSRGHFTDTQYF.

This rearrangement joins TRBV10-3 to TRBJ1-1; D is possibly TRBD1 (5 bases). Trimming took 4 bases from V and 6 from J, leaving 21 bases between them. The CDR3 spans 16 residues. Germline V gene data show CDR1 as ENHRY and CDR2 as SYGVKD. The CDR3 DNA follows: TGTGCCATCAGTGGAGGCCATCAGGGTGGATACGCTGAAGCTTTCTTT. Protein: CAISGGHQGGYAEAFF.

The V call is TRBV28, the J call TRBJ1-1; D is undetermined. V gave up 3 bases and J gave up 4 bases, with 3 bases separating them. The CDR3 spans 11 residues. Germline CDR1 and CDR2: MDHEN and SYDVKM. The CDR3 DNA sequence: TGTGCCAGCAGTTTGCCCACTGAAGCTTTCTTT. Its translation: CASSLPTEAFF.

CDR3 region: CASSLAVGDGGYTF. DNA for the CDR3: TGTGCCAGCAGCTTAGCGGTCGGAGATGGGGGCTACACCTTC. V usage is TRBV7-2 and J usage is TRBJ1-2, with D uncertain. This CDR3 comprises 14 residues. The germline CDR1 and CDR2 sequences are SGHTA and FQGNSA. The V and J ends lost 0 bases and 8 bases respectively, with 13 bases between them.

The rearrangement links TRBV5-4 to TRBJ2-3; 9 nucleotides match TRBD2. The ends lost 0 bases at V and 2 bases at J; junction bases unmatched: 7. Germline V gives CDR1 SGHNT, CDR2 YYREEE (reference sequence). The CDR3 runs 17 residues. The CDR3, as DNA: TGTGCCAGCAGCTTGGACCCAGCGGGAGGAACCACAGATACGCAGTATTTT. Translating gives CASSLDPAGGTTDTQYF.

The chain carries TRBV27 and TRBJ2-4; perhaps TRBD1 as D (5 bases). Germline CDR1 MNHEY, CDR2 SMNVEV (reference sequence). The CDR3 consists of 13 residues. V shed 3 bases and J shed 4 bases, with 7 bases lying between them. CDR3 DNA: TGTGCCAGCAGTTTTGCAGGGAAAAACATTCAGTACTTC. Translating gives CASSFAGKNIQYF.

V gene TRBV7-2 combines with J gene TRBJ1-3; D remains ambiguous. Germline CDR1 reads SGHTA; CDR2 reads FQGNSA. V was pared by 3 bases and J by 0 bases, with 12 bases between. The CDR3 has 16 residues. The CDR3 coding sequence is TGTGCCAGCAGCTTCGGAGGGCCGAGCTCTGGAAACACCATATATTTT. Amino acid sequence: CASSFGGPSSGNTIYF.

This clonotype was counted a few times. CDR3 residues: CASSYPRAPPGANVLTF. The DNA of the CDR3 is TGTGCCAGCAGCTACCCCAGGGCTCCCCCTGGGGCCAACGTCCTGACTTTC. This chain uses TRBV7-8 with TRBJ2-6; D possibly corresponds to TRBD1 (5 bases). The CDR3 length is 17 residues. V shed 4 bases and J shed 2 bases, with 15 bases lying between them. Looked up from germline, CDR1 is SGHVS and CDR2 is FQNEAQ.

This sequence joins TRBV5-1 and TRBJ1-2, with D perhaps TRBD1 (5 bases). CDR1 and CDR2 (germline): SGHRS, YFSETQ. CDR3 length: 15 residues. Trimming took 4 bases from V and 4 from J, leaving 17 bases between them. The CDR3 region is CASSPRSGVAYGYTF. The CDR3 nucleotides are TGCGCCAGCAGCCCTAGATCGGGGGTGGCCTATGGCTACACCTTC. The full variable domain, completed using reference TRBV5-1 and TRBJ1-2, is KAGVTQTPRYLIKTRGQQVTLSCSPISGHRSVSWYQQTPGQGLQFLFEYFSETQRNKGNFPGRFSGRQFSNSRSEMNVSTLELGDSALYLCASSPRSGVAYGYTFGSGTRLTVV.

The rearrangement links TRBV19 to TRBJ2-5, with 9 bases matching TRBD1. J gave up 5 bases and V 7 bases, and 11 bases lay outside the gene matches. Germline CDR1 is LNHDA and CDR2 is SQIVND (reference sequence). The CDR3 loop spans 15 amino acids. The CDR3 bases are TGTGCCAGTACTAACAGGGGGCAGGAGGGTGAGACCCAGTACTTC. Encoded protein: CASTNRGQEGETQYF.

This chain connects TRBV20-1 to TRBJ2-1; weak D call: TRBD1 (5 bases). The V end was cut by 0 bases, the J end by 10 bases, with 13 bases between. Germline CDR1 DFQATT, CDR2 SNEGSKA (reference sequence). The CDR3 is 13 amino acids. The CDR3 region has the DNA TGCAGTGCTAGAGATCAGGGCCTCAGGGAGCAGTTCTTC. It is translated as CSARDQGLREQFF.

The V call is TRBV12-3 or TRBV12-4, the J call TRBJ2-1, with D perhaps TRBD1 or TRBD2 (5 bases each). V was pared by 5 bases and J by 8 bases, with 28 bases between. The CDR3 totals 18 residues. CDR3 in DNA: TGTGCCAGCAGTCTCCTCAACCCGGGACGGCCCTTAGACGATGAGCAGTTCTTC. As protein: CASSLLNPGRPLDDEQFF.

CDR3 sequence (DNA): TGTGCCAGCAGCCCCCTGACTAGCGGGAGGGCCTACGAGCAGTACTTC. It yields the protein CASSPLTSGRAYEQYF. The genes are TRBV7-2 and TRBJ2-7, with 14 bases matching TRBD2. Germline V gene lookup returns CDR1 SGHTA and CDR2 FQGNSA. V lost 5 bases and J lost 2; bases outside the gene matches: 5. The CDR3 spans 16 residues.

The chain is built from TRBV18 and TRBJ1-1; no clear D gene. Germline V gives CDR1 KGHSH, CDR2 LQKENI. Trimming stripped 3 bases from V and 3 bases from J, with 8 bases between. The CDR3 runs 13 residues. As DNA, the CDR3 is TGTGCCAGCTCACCCGGACTCGACACTGAAGCTTTCTTT. Its protein product is CASSPGLDTEAFF.

The rearrangement links TRBV7-6 to TRBJ2-3; 13 bases match TRBD2. Per germline, CDR1 SGHVS and CDR2 FNYEAQ. The CDR3 contains 17 residues. Trimming removed 4 bases from V and 6 bases from J; junction bases left unmatched: 10. The CDR3, as DNA: TGTGCCAGCAGCTCCAGACTAGCGGGAGGTGTATCCGATACGCAGTATTTT. Translation gives CASSSRLAGGVSDTQYF.

This clonotype was picked up a small number of times. The genes are TRBV12-3 or TRBV12-4 and TRBJ1-2; perhaps TRBD1 as D (6 bases). V dropped 5 bases and J dropped 5 bases, with 12 bases sitting between them. CDR3 length: 13 amino acids. The chain's CDR3 is CASSQTGSYGYTF. CDR3 DNA: TGTGCCAGCAGTCAAACAGGGTCTTATGGCTACACCTTC.

The V and J genes are TRBV10-3 and TRBJ1-1; TRBD1 is a possible D gene (5 bases). The germline CDR1 and CDR2 sequences are ENHRY and SYGVKD. This CDR3 spans 12 amino acids. V gave up 4 bases and J gave up 8 bases, with 11 bases separating them. The CDR3 region is CAISGGTTEAFF. The CDR3 DNA is TGTGCCATCAGTGGGGGCACCACCGAAGCTTTCTTT.

This sequence joins TRBV5-1 and TRBJ2-7; the D gene is possibly TRBD1 (5 bases). In germline, CDR1 is SGHRS, CDR2 YFSETQ. Trimming shortened V by 4 bases and J by 2 bases, and 13 bases separated the two germline ends. This CDR3 has 14 residues. DNA for the CDR3: TGCGCCAGCAGCCCAACGGCGACAGCCTACGAGCAGTACTTC. As protein: CASSPTATAYEQYF. Full variable domain (outside the CDR3, taken from reference TRBV5-1 and TRBJ2-7): KAGVTQTPRYLIKTRGQQVTLSCSPISGHRSVSWYQQTPGQGLQFLFEYFSETQRNKGNFPGRFSGRQFSNSRSEMNVSTLELGDSALYLCASSPTATAYEQYFGPGTRLTVT.